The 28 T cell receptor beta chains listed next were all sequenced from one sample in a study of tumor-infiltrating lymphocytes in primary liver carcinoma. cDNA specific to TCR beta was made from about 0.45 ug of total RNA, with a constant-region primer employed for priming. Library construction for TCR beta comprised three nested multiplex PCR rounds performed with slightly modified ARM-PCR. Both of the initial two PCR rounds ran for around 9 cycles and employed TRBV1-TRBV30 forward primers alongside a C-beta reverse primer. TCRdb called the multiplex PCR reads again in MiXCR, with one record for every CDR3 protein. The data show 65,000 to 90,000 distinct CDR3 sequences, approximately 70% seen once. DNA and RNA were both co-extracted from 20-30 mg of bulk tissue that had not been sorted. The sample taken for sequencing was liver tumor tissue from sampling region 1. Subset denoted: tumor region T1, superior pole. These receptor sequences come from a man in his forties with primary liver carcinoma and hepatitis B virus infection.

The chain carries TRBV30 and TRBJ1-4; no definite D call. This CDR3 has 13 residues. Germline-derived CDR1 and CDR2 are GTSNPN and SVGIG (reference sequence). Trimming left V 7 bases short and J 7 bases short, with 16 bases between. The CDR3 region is CAYFEGAREKLFF. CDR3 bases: TGTGCCTATTTCGAGGGAGCGCGTGAAAAACTGTTTTTT.

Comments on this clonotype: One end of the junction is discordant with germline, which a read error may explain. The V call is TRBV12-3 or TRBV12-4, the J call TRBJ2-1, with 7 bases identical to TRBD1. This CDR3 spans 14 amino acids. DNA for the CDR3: TGTGCCAGTAGTTTGAGACAGGGTTACAATGAGCAGTTCTTC. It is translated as CASSLRQGYNEQFF.

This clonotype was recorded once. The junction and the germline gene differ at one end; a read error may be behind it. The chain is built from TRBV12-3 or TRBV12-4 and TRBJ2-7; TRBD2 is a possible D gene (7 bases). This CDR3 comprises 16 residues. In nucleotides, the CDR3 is TGTGCCAGCAGTTTATTAGTGGGGGGGCCTCCCTATGAGCAGTACTTC. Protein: CASSLLVGGPPYEQYF.

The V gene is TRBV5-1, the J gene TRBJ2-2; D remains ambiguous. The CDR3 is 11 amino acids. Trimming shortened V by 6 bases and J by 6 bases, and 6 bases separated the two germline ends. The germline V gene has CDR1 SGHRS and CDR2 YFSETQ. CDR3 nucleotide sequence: TGCGCCAGCAACAGTTCCGGGGAGCTGTTTTTT. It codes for CASNSSGELFF.

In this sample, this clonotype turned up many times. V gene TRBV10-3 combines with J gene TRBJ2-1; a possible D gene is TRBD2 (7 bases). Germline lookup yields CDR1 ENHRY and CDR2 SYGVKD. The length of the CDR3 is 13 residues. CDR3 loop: CASASGEGNEQFF. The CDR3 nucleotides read TGTGCATCGGCCTCAGGGGAGGGGAATGAGCAGTTCTTC.

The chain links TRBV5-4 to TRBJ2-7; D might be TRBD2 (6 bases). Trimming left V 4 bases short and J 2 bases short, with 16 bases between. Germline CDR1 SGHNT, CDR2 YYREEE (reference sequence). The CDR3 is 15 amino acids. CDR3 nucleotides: TGTGCCAGCAGCCCAGGACTAACGGCAACCTACGAGCAGTACTTC. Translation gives CASSPGLTATYEQYF.

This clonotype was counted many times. CDR3 coding DNA: TGTGCCAGCAGACCGGGACTAGCCACCGGGGAGCTGTTTTTT. Its protein product is CASRPGLATGELFF. The gene calls are TRBV6-5 and TRBJ2-2, with TRBD2 matching 9 bases. The CDR3 runs to 14 residues. From germline, CDR1 is MNHEY and CDR2 SVGAGI. J lost 4 bases, V lost 6 bases, and 3 bases had no gene match.

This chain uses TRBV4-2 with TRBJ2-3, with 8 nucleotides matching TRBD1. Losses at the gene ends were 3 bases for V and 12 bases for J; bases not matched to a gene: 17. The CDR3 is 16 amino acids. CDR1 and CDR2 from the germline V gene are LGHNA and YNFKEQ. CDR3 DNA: TGTGCCAGCAGCCATGCACAGGGGGTTGAGCCAGATATACAGTATTTT. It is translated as CASSHAQGVEPDIQYF.

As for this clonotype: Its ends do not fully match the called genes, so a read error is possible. The CDR3 reads CASSLNWGTGKLFF. The CDR3 nucleotides read TGTGCCAGCAGCTTAAATTGGGGCACCGGGAAGCTGTTTTTT. V and J are TRBV11-2 and TRBJ2-2; the D gene could be TRBD1 or TRBD2 (5 bases each). The CDR3 consists of 14 residues. Germline-derived CDR1 and CDR2 are SGHAT and FQNNGV.

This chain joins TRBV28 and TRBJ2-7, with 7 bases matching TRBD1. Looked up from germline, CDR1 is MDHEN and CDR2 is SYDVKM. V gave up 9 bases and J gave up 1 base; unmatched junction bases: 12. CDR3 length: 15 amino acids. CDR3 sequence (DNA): TGTGCCAGTAGTATAAGGGGGCCCCCGTCCTACGAGCAGTACTTC. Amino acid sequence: CASSIRGPPSYEQYF.

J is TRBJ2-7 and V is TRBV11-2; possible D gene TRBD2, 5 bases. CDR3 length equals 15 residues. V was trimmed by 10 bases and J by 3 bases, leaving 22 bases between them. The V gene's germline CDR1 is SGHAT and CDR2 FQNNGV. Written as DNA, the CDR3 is TGTGCCAACGCCCCCTTGGAAGCGGCCCGCTACGAGCAGTACTTC. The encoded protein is CANAPLEAARYEQYF. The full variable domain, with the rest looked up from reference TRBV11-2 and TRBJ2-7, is EAGVAQSPRYKIIEKRQSVAFWCNPISGHATLYWYQQILGQGPKLLIQFQNNGVVDDSQLPKDRFSAERLKGVDSTLKIQPAKLEDSAVYLCANAPLEAARYEQYFGPGTRLTVT.

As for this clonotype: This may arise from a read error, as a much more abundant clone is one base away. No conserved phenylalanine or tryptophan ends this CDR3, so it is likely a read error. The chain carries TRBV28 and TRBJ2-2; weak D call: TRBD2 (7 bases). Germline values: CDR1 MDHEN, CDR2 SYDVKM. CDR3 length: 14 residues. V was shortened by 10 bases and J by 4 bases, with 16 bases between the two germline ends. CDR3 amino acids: CATWRGGFTGELFS. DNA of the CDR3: TGTGCCACCTGGAGGGGGGGGTTCACCGGGGAGCTGTTTTCT.

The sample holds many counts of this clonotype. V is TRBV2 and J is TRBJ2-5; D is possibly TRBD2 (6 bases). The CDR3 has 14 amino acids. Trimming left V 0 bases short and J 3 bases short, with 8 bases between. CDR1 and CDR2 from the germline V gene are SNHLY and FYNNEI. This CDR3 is CASSEAWGEETQYF. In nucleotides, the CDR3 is TGTGCCAGCAGTGAAGCGTGGGGGGAAGAGACCCAGTACTTC.

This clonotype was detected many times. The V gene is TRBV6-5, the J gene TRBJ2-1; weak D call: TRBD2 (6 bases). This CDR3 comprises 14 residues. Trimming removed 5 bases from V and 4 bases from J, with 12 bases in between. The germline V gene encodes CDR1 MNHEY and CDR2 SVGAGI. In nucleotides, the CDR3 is TGTGCCAGCAGTCCCCTAGCGAATTACAATGAGCAGTTCTTC. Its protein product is CASSPLANYNEQFF.

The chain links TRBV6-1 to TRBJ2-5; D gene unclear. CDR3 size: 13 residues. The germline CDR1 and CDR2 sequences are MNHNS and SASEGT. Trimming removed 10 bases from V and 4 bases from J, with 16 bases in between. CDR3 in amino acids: CAITLRWRETQYF. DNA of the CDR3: TGTGCCATCACCCTACGCTGGCGAGAGACCCAGTACTTC.

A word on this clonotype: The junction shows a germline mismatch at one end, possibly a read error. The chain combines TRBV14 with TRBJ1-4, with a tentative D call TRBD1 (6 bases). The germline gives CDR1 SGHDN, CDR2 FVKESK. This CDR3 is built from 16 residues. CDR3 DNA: TGTACCAGCAGCCAGGAACCGGGACACTTTAATGAAAAACTATTTTTT. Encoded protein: CTSSQEPGHFNEKLFF.

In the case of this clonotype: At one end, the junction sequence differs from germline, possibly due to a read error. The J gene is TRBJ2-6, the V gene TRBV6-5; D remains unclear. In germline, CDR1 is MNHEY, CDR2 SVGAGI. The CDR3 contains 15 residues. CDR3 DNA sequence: TGTGCCAACAGTCGGCGGAGCTCTGGGGCCAACGTCCTGACTTTC. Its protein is CANSRRSSGANVLTF.

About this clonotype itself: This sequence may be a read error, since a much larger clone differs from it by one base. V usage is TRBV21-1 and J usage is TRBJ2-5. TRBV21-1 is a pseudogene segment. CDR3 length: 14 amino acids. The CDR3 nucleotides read TGTGCCAGCAGCAAAGGGTGTACAAGAGAGACCCAGTACTTC. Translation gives CASSKGCTRETQYF.

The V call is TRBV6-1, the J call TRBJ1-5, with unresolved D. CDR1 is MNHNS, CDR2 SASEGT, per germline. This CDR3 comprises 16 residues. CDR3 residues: CTSSETAPDSNQPQHF. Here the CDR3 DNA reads TGTACAAGCAGTGAAACTGCACCCGATAGCAATCAGCCCCAGCATTTT.

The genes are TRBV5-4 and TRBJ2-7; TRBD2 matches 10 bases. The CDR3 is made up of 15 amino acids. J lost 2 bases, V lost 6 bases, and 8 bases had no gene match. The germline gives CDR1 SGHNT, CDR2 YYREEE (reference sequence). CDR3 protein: CASILGLAVTYEQYF. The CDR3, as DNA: TGTGCCAGCATCCTAGGACTAGCGGTAACCTACGAGCAGTACTTC. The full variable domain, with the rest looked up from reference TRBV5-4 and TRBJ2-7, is ETGVTQSPTHLIKTRGQQVTLRCSSQSGHNTVSWYQQALGQGPQFIFQYYREEENGRGNFPPRFSGLQFPNYSSELNVNALELDDSALYLCASILGLAVTYEQYFGPGTRLTVT.

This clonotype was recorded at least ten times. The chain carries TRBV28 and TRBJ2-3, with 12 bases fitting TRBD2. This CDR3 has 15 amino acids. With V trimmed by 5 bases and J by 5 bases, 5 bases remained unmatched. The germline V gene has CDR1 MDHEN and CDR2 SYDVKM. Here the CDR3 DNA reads TGTGCCAGCAGTCCACAACTAGCGGGAGGAGATACGCAGTATTTT. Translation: CASSPQLAGGDTQYF. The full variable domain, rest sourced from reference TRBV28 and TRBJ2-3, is DVKVTQSSRYLVKRTGEKVFLECVQDMDHENMFWYRQDPGLGLRLIYFSYDVKMKEKGDIPEGYSVSREKKERFSLILESASTNQTSMYLCASSPQLAGGDTQYFGPGTRLTVL.

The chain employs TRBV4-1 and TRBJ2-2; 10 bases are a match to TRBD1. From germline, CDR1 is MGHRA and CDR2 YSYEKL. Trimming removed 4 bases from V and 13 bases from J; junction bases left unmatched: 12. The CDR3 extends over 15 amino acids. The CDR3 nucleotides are TGCGCCAGCAGCCCGGACAGGGGGAATGCCTGGGGGCTGTTTTTT. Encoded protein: CASSPDRGNAWGLFF.

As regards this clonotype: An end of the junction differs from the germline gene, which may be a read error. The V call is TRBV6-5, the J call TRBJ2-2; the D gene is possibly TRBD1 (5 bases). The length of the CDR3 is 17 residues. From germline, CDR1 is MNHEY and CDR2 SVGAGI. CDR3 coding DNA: TGTCCCAGCAGTTCCCGTCCCCCAGGGTTAAATACCGGGGAGCTGTTTTTT. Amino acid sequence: CPSSSRPPGLNTGELFF.

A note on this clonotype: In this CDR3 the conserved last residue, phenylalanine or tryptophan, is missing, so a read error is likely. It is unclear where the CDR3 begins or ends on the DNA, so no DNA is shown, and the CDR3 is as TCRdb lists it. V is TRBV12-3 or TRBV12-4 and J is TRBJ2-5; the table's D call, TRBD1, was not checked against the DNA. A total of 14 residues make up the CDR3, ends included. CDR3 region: CASSPWDSAETQYL.

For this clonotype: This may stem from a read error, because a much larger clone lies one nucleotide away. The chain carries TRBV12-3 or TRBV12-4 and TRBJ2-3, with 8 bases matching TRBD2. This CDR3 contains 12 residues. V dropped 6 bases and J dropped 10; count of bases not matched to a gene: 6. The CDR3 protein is CASRPVLAAQYF. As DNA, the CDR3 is TGTGCCAGCAGACCTGTACTAGCGGCGCAGTATTTT.

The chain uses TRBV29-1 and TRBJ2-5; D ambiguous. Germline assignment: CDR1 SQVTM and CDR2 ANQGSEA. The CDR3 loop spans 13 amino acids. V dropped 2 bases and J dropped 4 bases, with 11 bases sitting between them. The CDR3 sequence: CSVEKCGRETQYF. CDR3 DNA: TGCAGCGTTGAAAAGTGCGGCCGAGAGACCCAGTACTTC.

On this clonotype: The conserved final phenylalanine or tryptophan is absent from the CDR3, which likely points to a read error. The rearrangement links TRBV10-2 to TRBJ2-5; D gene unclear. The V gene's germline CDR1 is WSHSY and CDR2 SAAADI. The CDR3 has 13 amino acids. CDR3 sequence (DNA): TGCGCCAACAGTGAGGCAAGGTCGGAGACCCAGTACTCC. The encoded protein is CANSEARSETQYS.

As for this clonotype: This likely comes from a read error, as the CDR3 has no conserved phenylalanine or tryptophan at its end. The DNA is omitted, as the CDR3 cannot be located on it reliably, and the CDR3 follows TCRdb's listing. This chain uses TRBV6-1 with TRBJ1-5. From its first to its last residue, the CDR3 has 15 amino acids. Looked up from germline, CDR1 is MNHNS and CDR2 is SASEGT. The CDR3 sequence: CATLSQGGSNQPQHV.